This T cell receptor beta chain comes out of a study of identical twins. CDR3 length: 16 amino acids. The germline CDR1 and CDR2 sequences are MNHEY and SVGAGI. V lost 3 bases to trimming and J lost 6 bases; unmatched junction nucleotides: 11. A single record per CDR3 protein comes from TCRdb applying MiXCR to the 5' RACE reads. The repertoire holds around 340,000 distinct CDR3 sequences, with 12% as singletons. General study results and limits: Zero-insertion analyses were open to partial confounding by invariant MAIT and iNKT cells. While abundant cord blood beta clonotypes carried fewer insertions, memory repertoires showed no such pattern. Models came in too low on out-of-frame TCR alpha sharing in monozygotic twins. Conclusions were drawn cross-sectionally by statistical analysis, without following the same donors.

This clonotype came up a few times. The target antigen is unknown. The same data also went into a second study, on yellow fever vaccine responses in identical twins.

Material for sequencing was CD8+ T cells sorted from blood. This clonotype was sampled from a woman between 18 and 29 years old in good health. The V and J genes are TRBV6-5 and TRBJ1-1, with 9 bases aligning to TRBD1. This CDR3 reads CASSYPRQGVEAEAFF. As DNA, the CDR3 is TGTGCCAGCAGTTATCCGAGACAGGGGGTGGAGGCTGAAGCTTTCTTT.